A single sample gave rise to the 29 T cell receptor beta chains below, sequenced in a study of CD8 T cells in ankylosing spondylitis. Study-wide findings and caveats: Typical of ankylosing spondylitis blood, it appeared, was a TCR beta motif of several highly homologous variants.

One entry per CDR3 protein, called by TCRdb with MiXCR from the 5' RACE reads. The sample includes 450,000 or so distinct CDR3 sequences, more than 25% seen only once; the top ten take about 0.9%. The antigens of these receptors remain unknown. Sequenced input: blood, either unsorted or a sorted T cell fraction (not recorded which). Receptors originate from a male donor with ankylosing spondylitis.

This clonotype has only a few counts. The chain joins TRBV5-1 to TRBJ2-5; 9 nucleotides agree with TRBD2. CDR1 SGHRS and CDR2 YFSETQ come from the germline V gene. There are 15 residues in the CDR3. J lost 1 base, V lost 4 bases, and 5 bases had no gene match. The CDR3 DNA follows: TGCGCCAGCAGCGAAGCGGGAGGATTCCAAGAGACCCAGTACTTC. Its protein is CASSEAGGFQETQYF.

This clonotype was observed a few times. The chain is built from TRBV11-2 and TRBJ2-1; 16 bases match TRBD2. CDR1 is SGHAT, CDR2 FQNNGV, per germline. The V and J ends lost 2 bases and 14 bases, in that order; junction bases with no gene match: 6. This CDR3 is 15 amino acids long. DNA of the CDR3: TGTGCCAGCAGCTTAAAGGGACTAGCGGGAGGGAGTGAGTTCTTC. The encoded protein is CASSLKGLAGGSEFF.

This clonotype appeared many times. The chain links TRBV29-1 to TRBJ2-5; the D gene could be TRBD1 or TRBD2 (6 bases each). The CDR3 runs to 15 residues. Germline-derived CDR1 and CDR2 are SQVTM and ANQGSEA. Trimming took off 1 base at V and 0 bases at J, with 12 bases between the two ends. The CDR3 DNA reads as TGCAGCGTTGAAGGGGTAGGGGGGTACCAAGAGACCCAGTACTTC. The encoded protein is CSVEGVGGYQETQYF.

This clonotype was picked up a small number of times. The chain recombines TRBV24-1 with TRBJ1-2; D uncertain. Trimming took 3 bases from V and 4 from J, leaving 8 bases between them. The CDR3 spans 13 residues. Germline V gives CDR1 KGHDR, CDR2 SFDVKD. The chain's CDR3 is CATSDTNSYGYTF. The CDR3 DNA reads as TGTGCCACCAGTGATACAAATAGCTATGGCTACACCTTC.

This clonotype was seen repeatedly, ten times or more. This rearrangement joins TRBV7-9 to TRBJ2-1; 11 positions match TRBD2. This CDR3 is 17 amino acids long. The trim removed 4 bases at V and 8 bases at J, leaving 13 bases unmatched. Germline lookup yields CDR1 SEHNR and CDR2 FQNEAQ (reference sequence). The CDR3 is CASSSLAGGPESYEQFF. Written as DNA, the CDR3 is TGTGCCAGCAGCTCCTTAGCGGGAGGGCCGGAGAGCTATGAGCAGTTCTTC.

The CDR3 sequence is CASSLGQGPTNQPQHF. DNA for the CDR3: TGTGCCAGCAGCTTGGGACAGGGTCCGACCAATCAGCCCCAGCATTTT. The V call is TRBV7-9, the J call TRBJ1-5, with TRBD1 matching 9 bases. The V gene end was trimmed by 3 bases and the J gene end by 3 bases; junction bases not matched to a gene: 6. This CDR3 is 16 amino acids long. Germline V CDR1 and CDR2: SEHNR, FQNEAQ (reference sequence).

This clonotype was recorded only once. The rearrangement uses TRBV30 and TRBJ1-2; no clear D gene. CDR3 length: 12 amino acids. Trimming stripped 3 bases from V and 2 bases from J, with 7 bases between. Germline V gene sequence: CDR1 GTSNPN, CDR2 SVGIG (reference sequence). CDR3 DNA sequence: TGTGCCTGGAGCGGTACAAACTATGGCTACACCTTC. Amino acid sequence: CAWSGTNYGYTF.

Only a few counts were recorded for this clonotype. The chain is built from TRBV25-1 and TRBJ2-7; a weak D match, TRBD1 (7 bases). This CDR3 region has 20 residues. Germline V CDR1 and CDR2: MGHDK, SYGVNS. Trimming shortened V by 7 bases and J by 7 bases, and 38 bases separated the two germline ends. The CDR3 here is CASTTPRGDRTIKLTTEQYV. In nucleotides, the CDR3 is TGTGCCAGCACCACACCAAGGGGGGACAGAACGATTAAACTCACTACGGAGCAGTACGTC.

This sequence joins TRBV12-3 or TRBV12-4 and TRBJ2-1, with D perhaps matching TRBD1 (6 bases). V was cut by 5 bases and J by 8 bases, with 19 bases left in between. The CDR3 has 15 amino acids. CDR3 DNA sequence: TGTGCCAGCAGTCCCGGGACACCTGGAAAATATGAGCAGTTCTTC. It translates to CASSPGTPGKYEQFF.

This clonotype was found many times. The gene calls are TRBV12-3 or TRBV12-4 and TRBJ1-1, with D perhaps TRBD1 (5 bases). The CDR3 is 13 residues long. Trimming cost V 6 bases and J 4 bases, with 12 bases left between them. The CDR3 DNA reads as TGTGCCAGCAGACCAGACGGGGGCACTGAAGCTTTCTTT. It specifies CASRPDGGTEAFF.

The V gene is TRBV12-3 or TRBV12-4, the J gene TRBJ2-5; 8 bases are shared with TRBD2. V lost 0 bases, J lost 2 bases, and 5 bases stayed unmatched. This CDR3 spans 16 amino acids. This chain's CDR3 is CASSLAKVAGQETQYF. For the CDR3, the DNA is TGTGCCAGCAGTTTAGCGAAGGTAGCGGGGCAAGAGACCCAGTACTTC.

This clonotype was detected a few times. This sequence joins TRBV12-3 or TRBV12-4 and TRBJ2-2, with no clear D. The CDR3 covers 14 residues. Between the trimmed V and J ends, which lost 5 bases and 1 base, there was a span of 8 bases. The CDR3 DNA follows: TGTGCCAGCAGTCCGCACAGGAACACCGGGGAGCTGTTTTTT. Translating gives CASSPHRNTGELFF.

The genes are TRBV29-1 and TRBJ2-7; the D gene is possibly TRBD1 (6 bases). V lost 4 bases to trimming and J lost 1 base, with 11 bases between them. The CDR3 totals 13 residues. The germline CDR1 and CDR2 sequences are SQVTM and ANQGSEA. The CDR3 sequence: CSVVRDKSYEQYF. The CDR3 DNA sequence: TGCAGCGTTGTCCGGGACAAGTCCTACGAGCAGTACTTC.

This clonotype was detected only a few times. The chain couples TRBV5-1 to TRBJ2-1, with 14 bases identical to TRBD2. The trim removed 4 bases at V and 0 bases at J, leaving 12 bases unmatched. Germline CDR1 reads SGHRS; CDR2 reads YFSETQ. The CDR3 loop spans 20 amino acids. CDR3 DNA sequence: TGCGCCAGCAGCCCGGACGTCGGACTAGCGGGAGGAGGCTCCTACAATGAGCAGTTCTTC. Protein sequence: CASSPDVGLAGGGSYNEQFF. The full variable domain, completed using reference TRBV5-1 and TRBJ2-1, is KAGVTQTPRYLIKTRGQQVTLSCSPISGHRSVSWYQQTPGQGLQFLFEYFSETQRNKGNFPGRFSGRQFSNSRSEMNVSTLELGDSALYLCASSPDVGLAGGGSYNEQFFGPGTRLTVL.

J is TRBJ2-3 and V is TRBV11-2; TRBD1 aligns across 9 bases. The CDR3 has 16 amino acids. V shed 0 bases and J 0 bases; nucleotides not matched to a gene: 1. From germline, CDR1 is SGHAT and CDR2 FQNNGV. The CDR3 nucleotides read TGTGCCAGCAGCTTAGACGGGACAGGGAGCACAGATACGCAGTATTTT. This codes for CASSLDGTGSTDTQYF. The whole variable domain, remainder taken from reference TRBV11-2 and TRBJ2-3, is EAGVAQSPRYKIIEKRQSVAFWCNPISGHATLYWYQQILGQGPKLLIQFQNNGVVDDSQLPKDRFSAERLKGVDSTLKIQPAKLEDSAVYLCASSLDGTGSTDTQYFGPGTRLTVL.

J is TRBJ2-1 and V is TRBV27; the match to TRBD2 covers 8 bases. The CDR3 contains 16 residues. V shed 5 bases, J shed 5 bases, and the junction held 11 bases outside the gene matches. In germline, CDR1 is MNHEY, CDR2 SMNVEV (reference sequence). The CDR3 here is CASSPSAGRVDNEQFF. CDR3 nucleotide sequence: TGTGCCAGCAGTCCCTCGGCCGGGAGGGTGGACAATGAGCAGTTCTTC.

This clonotype was seen a few times. The chain joins TRBV15 to TRBJ1-1; D is ambiguous. CDR1 is LNHNV and CDR2 is YYDKDF in the germline V gene (reference sequence). V was pared by 4 bases and J by 2 bases, with 8 bases between. The CDR3 covers 13 residues. Here the CDR3 reads CATSNNLNTEAFF. Written as DNA, the CDR3 is TGTGCCACCAGCAACAACCTAAACACTGAAGCTTTCTTT.

The V call is TRBV12-3 or TRBV12-4, the J call TRBJ1-2; tentatively, D is TRBD1 (6 bases). V gave up 5 bases and J gave up 6 bases, with 16 bases separating them. This CDR3 spans 14 amino acids. The CDR3 protein is CASSQGSSRNGYTF. CDR3 nucleotides: TGTGCCAGCAGTCAGGGGAGTAGCAGGAATGGCTACACCTTC.

This rearrangement joins TRBV28 to TRBJ2-1; D may be TRBD2 (6 bases). Trimming took 6 bases from V and 3 from J, leaving 18 bases between them. CDR3 length: 16 amino acids. Per germline, CDR1 MDHEN and CDR2 SYDVKM. In DNA, the CDR3 is TGTGCCAGCAGCCCTATCACTAGCACTTACTACAATGAGCAGTTCTTC. Its protein product is CASSPITSTYYNEQFF.

This clonotype occurred a few times. V gene TRBV20-1 combines with J gene TRBJ2-5, with D unclear. The CDR3 spans 13 residues. Germline CDR1 is DFQATT and CDR2 is SNEGSKA (reference sequence). Trimming pared 5 bases from V and 2 bases from J, leaving 12 bases between. The CDR3 DNA reads TGCAGTGCTCGGCGGACCTTACAAGAGACCCAGTACTTC. Its protein product is CSARRTLQETQYF.

The V and J genes are TRBV12-3 or TRBV12-4 and TRBJ2-1; 7 bases fit TRBD2. This CDR3 comprises 18 residues. Trimming at V came to 5 bases and at J to 1 base, leaving 14 bases not matched to a gene. This chain's CDR3 is CASSPRLAGSGSYNEQFF. The CDR3 DNA follows: TGTGCCAGCAGTCCCAGACTAGCAGGGTCCGGGTCCTACAATGAGCAGTTCTTC.

This clonotype was observed a handful of times. V gene TRBV29-1 combines with J gene TRBJ1-1; D is unclear. Germline CDR1 and CDR2: SQVTM and ANQGSEA. There are 13 residues in the CDR3. V was cut by 6 bases and J by 1 base, with 12 bases left in between. CDR3 residues: CSVARDGNTEAFF. The CDR3, as DNA: TGCAGCGTGGCCAGAGACGGGAACACTGAAGCTTTCTTT.

V is TRBV7-2 and J is TRBJ2-4; 15 nucleotides agree with TRBD2. V lost 5 bases, J lost 6 bases, and 2 bases stayed unmatched. Germline V gene lookup returns CDR1 SGHTA and CDR2 FQGNSA. This CDR3 spans 15 amino acids. This CDR3 is CASSPGLAGGNIQYF. Here the CDR3 DNA reads TGTGCCAGCAGCCCGGGACTAGCGGGAGGAAACATTCAGTACTTC.

This clonotype was counted between two and nine times. The rearrangement joins TRBV20-1 to TRBJ1-1; no reliable D call. Per the germline V gene, CDR1 is DFQATT and CDR2 is SNEGSKA (reference sequence). The CDR3 totals 14 residues. The ends were cut back, 1 base at V and 1 base at J, with 10 bases in the middle. The CDR3 nucleotides are TGCAGTGCTAGAGTTAGTGTCAGGAACACTGAAGCTTTCTTT. It translates to CSARVSVRNTEAFF.

V gene TRBV7-2 combines with J gene TRBJ2-2; D may be TRBD2 (6 bases). The CDR3 length is 17 residues. Germline assignment: CDR1 SGHTA and CDR2 FQGNSA. The V end lost 4 bases, the J end lost 4 bases, and 19 bases lay between the germline ends. This CDR3 is CASSSGPAGTRTGELFF. CDR3 in DNA: TGTGCCAGCAGCTCCGGACCGGCGGGGACCCGCACCGGGGAGCTGTTTTTT. Supplemented by reference TRBV7-2 and TRBJ2-2, the full variable domain reads GAGVSQSPSNKVTEKGKDVELRCDPISGHTALYWYRQSLGQGLEFLIYFQGNSAPDKSGLPSDRFSAERTGGSVSTLTIQRTQQEDSAVYLCASSSGPAGTRTGELFFGEGSRLTVL.

This clonotype was seen at least ten times. V usage is TRBV20-1 and J usage is TRBJ1-6; no clear D gene. This CDR3 region has 16 residues. Germline V CDR1 and CDR2: DFQATT, SNEGSKA (reference sequence). V lost 5 bases and J 7 bases, leaving 21 bases between the germline ends. CDR3 DNA sequence: TGCAGTGCTCGCCCTCTTGGGCAGGCACGGAATTCACCCCTCCACTTT. It codes for CSARPLGQARNSPLHF.

In this sample, this clonotype turned up a few times. CDR3 region: CASSLDLRGQSYGYTF. CDR3 bases: TGTGCCAGCAGCTTAGATCTCAGGGGGCAAAGCTATGGCTACACCTTC. The genes are TRBV11-2 and TRBJ1-2; 8 nucleotides line up with TRBD1. From germline, CDR1 is SGHAT and CDR2 FQNNGV. Unmatched junction bases numbered 7, after V lost 0 bases and J lost 4 bases. This CDR3 spans 16 amino acids. Full variable domain (remainder filled in from reference TRBV11-2 and TRBJ1-2): EAGVAQSPRYKIIEKRQSVAFWCNPISGHATLYWYQQILGQGPKLLIQFQNNGVVDDSQLPKDRFSAERLKGVDSTLKIQPAKLEDSAVYLCASSLDLRGQSYGYTFGSGTRLTVV.

The V and J genes are TRBV6-2 or TRBV6-3 and TRBJ1-1; 9 bases match TRBD1. The V segment lost 5 bases and the J segment 4 bases; nucleotides outside the gene matches: 8. In germline, CDR1 is MNHEY, CDR2 SVGEGT. CDR3 length: 15 residues. The CDR3 loop reads CASSNNRGRSTEAFF. CDR3 bases: TGTGCCAGCAGTAACAACAGGGGGCGGAGCACTGAAGCTTTCTTT.

This chain joins TRBV5-1 and TRBJ1-1, with TRBD1 matching 7 bases. The germline CDR1 and CDR2 sequences are SGHRS and YFSETQ. The length of the CDR3 is 16 residues. V lost 0 bases and J lost 5; bases outside the gene matches: 10. The CDR3 DNA follows: TGCGCCAGCAGCTTGGGAGGGGGCGGTGGTAGTACTGAAGCTTTCTTT. Its protein is CASSLGGGGGSTEAFF.